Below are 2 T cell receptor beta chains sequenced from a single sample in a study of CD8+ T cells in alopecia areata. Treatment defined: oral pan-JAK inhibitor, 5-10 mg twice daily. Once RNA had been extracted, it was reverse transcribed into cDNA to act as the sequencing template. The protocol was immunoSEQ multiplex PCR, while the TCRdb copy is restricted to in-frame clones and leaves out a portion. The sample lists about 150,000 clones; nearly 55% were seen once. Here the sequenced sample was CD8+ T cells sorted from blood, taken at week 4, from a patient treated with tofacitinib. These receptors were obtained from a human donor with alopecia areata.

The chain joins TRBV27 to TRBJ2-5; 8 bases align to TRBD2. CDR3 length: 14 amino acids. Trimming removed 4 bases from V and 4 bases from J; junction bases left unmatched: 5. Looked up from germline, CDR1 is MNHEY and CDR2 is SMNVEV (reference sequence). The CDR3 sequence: CASSSDGRGETQYF. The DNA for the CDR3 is TGTGCCAGCAGTTCCGACGGGAGGGGAGAGACCCAGTACTTC.

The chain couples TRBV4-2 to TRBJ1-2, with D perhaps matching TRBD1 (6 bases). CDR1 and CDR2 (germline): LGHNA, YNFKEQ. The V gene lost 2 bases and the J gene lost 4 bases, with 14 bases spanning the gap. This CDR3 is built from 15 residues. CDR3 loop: CASSQTDSLSYGYTF. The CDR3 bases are TGTGCCAGCAGCCAAACGGACAGTCTCAGCTATGGCTACACCTTC.